The clone carrying this T cell receptor beta chain was seen many times. The target antigen is unknown. This sample was taken from a study of CD8 T cells in ankylosing spondylitis. Broader study findings: Significant enrichment of disease-linked clones was reportedly seen in matched ankylosing spondylitis synovial fluid.

TCRdb itself ran the 5' RACE reads through MiXCR, one entry per CDR3 protein. The sample includes around 180,000 distinct CDR3 sequences, 10% to 15% seen only once; the top ten take roughly 11%. Trimming took off 8 bases at V and 5 bases at J, with 15 bases between the two ends. Germline assignment: CDR1 SQVTM and CDR2 ANQGSEA. This CDR3 region has 13 residues. The receptor was isolated from a female donor with ankylosing spondylitis or in good health (not recorded which). The chain combines TRBV29-1 with TRBJ1-4; the D gene is possibly TRBD1 (6 bases). Sequencing input: blood, either unsorted or a sorted T cell fraction (not recorded which). The CDR3 is CSHGGGENEKLFF. Written as DNA, the CDR3 is TGCAGCCACGGGGGGGGCGAGAATGAAAAACTGTTTTTT. Based on the CDR3 plus reference TRBV29-1 and TRBJ1-4, the full variable domain is SAVISQKPSRDICQRGTSLTIQCQVDSQVTMMFWYRQQPGQSLTLIATANQGSEATYESGFVIDKFPISRPNLTFSTLTVSNMSPEDSSIYLCSHGGGENEKLFFGSGTQLSVL.